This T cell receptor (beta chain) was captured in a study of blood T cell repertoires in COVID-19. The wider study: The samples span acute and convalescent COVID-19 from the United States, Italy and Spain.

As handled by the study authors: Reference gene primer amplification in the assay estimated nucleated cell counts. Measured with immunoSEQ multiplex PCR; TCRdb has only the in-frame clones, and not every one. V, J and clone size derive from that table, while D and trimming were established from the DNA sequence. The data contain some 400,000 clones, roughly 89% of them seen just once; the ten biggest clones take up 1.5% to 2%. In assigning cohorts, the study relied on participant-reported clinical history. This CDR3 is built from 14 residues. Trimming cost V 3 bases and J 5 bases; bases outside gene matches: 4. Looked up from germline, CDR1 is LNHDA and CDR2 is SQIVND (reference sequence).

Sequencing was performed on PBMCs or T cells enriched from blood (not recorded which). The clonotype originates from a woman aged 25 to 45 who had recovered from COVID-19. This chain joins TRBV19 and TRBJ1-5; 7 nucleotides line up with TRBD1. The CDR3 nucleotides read TGTGCCAGTAGTATCGGGACAGTCGATCAGCCCCAGCATTTT. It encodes CASSIGTVDQPQHF.